This TCR beta chain comes out of a study of T-cell memory formation after mild COVID-19. TCRdb reanalysed the 5' RACE reads using MiXCR and keeps one entry per CDR3 protein. The sample holds nearly 200,000 distinct CDR3 sequences; approximately 20% are singletons and the top ten take roughly 2.3%. This clonotype was counted between two and nine times. The CDR3 is 14 residues long. The V gene's germline CDR1 is SQVTM and CDR2 ANQGSEA. V shed 7 bases and J shed 0 bases, with 16 bases lying between them. The sequencing sample was made of PBMCs or a T cell subset sorted from them (not recorded which). The sequence came from an adult woman who had mild COVID-19 (a few samples of this study predate the infection). Cell type and time point are not known. The V gene is TRBV29-1, the J gene TRBJ2-7; possible D gene TRBD1, 6 bases. CDR3 DNA sequence: TGCAGCGGGGGGCGAGACAGAAGCTCCTACGAGCAGTACTTC. Its translation is CSGGRDRSSYEQYF.